This T cell receptor beta chain was sequenced for a study of blood T cell repertoires in COVID-19. Produced via immunoSEQ multiplex PCR; TCRdb's table is partial and in-frame only. The table has some 380,000 clones, 90% seen once; the top ten hold about 6.5%. The length of the CDR3 is 15 residues. The germline V gene has CDR1 SGHVS and CDR2 FQNEAQ. V lost 5 bases, J lost 2 bases, and 12 bases lay in between. This clonotype originated in a man aged 18 to 35 with active or convalescent COVID-19. Material: peripheral blood. The rearrangement uses TRBV7-8 and TRBJ1-4; D ambiguous. CDR3 in DNA: TGTGCCAGCAGCCCCCGGTCGGGGACTAATGAAAAACTGTTTTTT. Amino acid sequence: CASSPRSGTNEKLFF. Combining the CDR3 with reference TRBV7-8 and TRBJ1-4 gives the whole variable domain GAGVSQSPRYKVAKRGQDVALRCDPISGHVSLFWYQQALGQGPEFLTYFQNEAQLDKSGLPSDRFFAERPEGSVSTLKIQRTQQEDSAVYLCASSPRSGTNEKLFFGSGTQLSVL.